These T cell receptor beta chains were read from a single sample in a study of cytomegalovirus exposure and HLA in healthy donors. This table comes from immunoSEQ multiplex PCR, and its TCRdb copy is limited to in-frame clones, with some not included. Here the sample spans around 130,000 clones, over 70% being singletons. Sequencing used PBMCs. Receptors originate from a woman aged 18-35 years in good health and CMV-seronegative. Each CDR3 is given with its conserved first and last residue.

V gene: TRBV30; CDR3 protein: CAWTQEGGYEQYF
V gene: TRBV6-4; CDR3 protein: CASSDTHRLSGGADTQYF
V gene: TRBV25-1; CDR3 protein: CASRQGAEAFF
V gene: TRBV18; CDR3 protein: CASSGRDGYNEQFF
V gene: TRBV25-1; CDR3 protein: CASSAYRGRNTEAFF
V gene: TRBV30; CDR3 protein: CAWMAENNSPLHF
V gene: TRBV6-5; CDR3 protein: CASSPRDSSEQYF
V gene: TRBV5-1; CDR3 protein: CASSLEGTAYEQYF
V gene: TRBV5-1; CDR3 protein: CASSPGGAVSQPQHF
V gene: TRBV29-1; CDR3 protein: CSVSRAGGQETQYF
V gene: TRBV7-9; CDR3 protein: CASDRAGAPKNEQFF
V gene: TRBV4-1; CDR3 protein: CASSREGRGTDTQYF
V gene: TRBV7-9; CDR3 protein: CASSPRIIGEPKNIQYF
V gene: TRBV2; CDR3 protein: CASKSGLRLTGELFF
V gene: TRBV7-9; CDR3 protein: CAALQAGTDTQYF
V gene: TRBV29-1; CDR3 protein: CSVEVTSGALGEQFF
V gene: TRBV4-2; CDR3 protein: CASSQEVAGAYQPQHF
V gene: TRBV5-6; CDR3 protein: CASSLIAGGETQYF
V gene: TRBV4-2; CDR3 protein: CASSQDWGQGLGEQFF
V gene: TRBV27; CDR3 protein: CASSLLAGGSEQYF
V gene: TRBV19; CDR3 protein: CASSIGTGEGYNEQFF
V gene: TRBV2; CDR3 protein: CAGTGERGNTIYF
V gene: TRBV18; CDR3 protein: CASSQDRGQGYTF
V gene: TRBV29-1; CDR3 protein: CSVVPFSTDQETQYF
V gene: TRBV7-9; CDR3 protein: CASSLGIPGVNTEAFF
V gene: TRBV29-1; CDR3 protein: CSAQDRGAYNEQFF
V gene: TRBV6-1; CDR3 protein: CASSALSNTEAFF
V gene: TRBV12-5; CDR3 protein: CASGLARTAGSEAFF
V gene: TRBV2; CDR3 protein: CASTQGMNYGYTF
V gene: TRBV19; CDR3 protein: CASSTKTGSGQPQHF
V gene: TRBV6-5; CDR3 protein: CASSPGTGRGYTF
V gene: TRBV19; CDR3 protein: CASSIARTASYEQYF
V gene: TRBV21-1; CDR3 protein: CASSRWTENYGYTF
V gene: TRBV6-6; CDR3 protein: CASSTGGSQPQHF
V gene: TRBV11-1; CDR3 protein: CASSPDIYNEQFF
V gene: TRBV25-1; CDR3 protein: CATSLTTQAYEQYF
V gene: TRBV5-4; CDR3 protein: CASSKPGTGQMNTEAFF
V gene: TRBV5-1; CDR3 protein: CASSAGQGLNTEAFF
V gene: TRBV6-5; CDR3 protein: CASSYSWTGGSEQYF
V gene: TRBV11-2; CDR3 protein: CASSVYPVNQETQYF
V gene: TRBV27; CDR3 protein: CASSFYTGISGTGELFF
V gene: TRBV10-3; CDR3 protein: CATREGPEETQYF
V gene: TRBV7-9; CDR3 protein: CASSPGLAGSLDVLDTQYF
V gene: TRBV4-1; CDR3 protein: CASSRFYSGWTGELFF
V gene: TRBV19; CDR3 protein: CASSLGGAETQYF
V gene: TRBV7-9; CDR3 protein: CASSLGELPTIHGYTF
V gene: TRBV5-1; CDR3 protein: CASSYYSNQPQHF
V gene: TRBV5-4; CDR3 protein: CASSYGTSGSNEQFF